The rows below give T cell receptor beta chains drawn from one sample of a study of control samples from healthy donors and cancer patients. The table came from immunoSEQ multiplex PCR; TCRdb's copy has only in-frame clones and leaves some out. This table holds roughly 55,000 clones, nearly 90% found once. The sequenced sample was blood. These receptors were obtained from a man aged 45-65 years in good health. Both conserved end residues are trimmed from each CDR3.

v_gene,CDR3aa
TRBV4-3,ASSQGVSGISTDTQY
TRBV9,ASSPNLAPDTQY
TRBV6-5,ASNSPRAGREQY
TRBV28,ASSYRGIVEETQY
TRBV5-1,ASSLVPSGSYEQY
TRBV19,ASSHGGGSGANVLT
TRBV7-3,ASSVERDTEAF
TRBV19,ASSIFGGRETQY
TRBV19,ASSIDQAESANQPQH
TRBV3-1/TRBV3-2,ASSQDSGLNSPLH
TRBV28,ASSLGPQKPVSLPQH
TRBV6-1,ASSEGDGSYEQY
TRBV18,ASSPLGGSSQY
TRBV28,ASRQGAYGEQF
TRBV4-2,ASSQLRGTSGRAIAYNEQF